The 27 T cell receptor beta chains presented below share a single source sample, sequenced in a study of shared clonotypes between healthy human individuals. Sequencing used immunoSEQ multiplex PCR; TCRdb keeps in-frame clones, though not all of them. The data contain 2 million to 2.5 million clones, 93% of them singletons. The material sequenced was naive CD4+ T cells from PBMCs. Regarding subset: CD45RA+ positively selected. All receptors come from a man between 18 and 35 years old in good health. Some clones in this sample may be carry-over from other donors' samples.

The chain combines TRBV6-1 with TRBJ1-5; unclear D gene. Germline values: CDR1 MNHNS, CDR2 SASEGT. With 6 bases removed from V and 2 bases from J, the gap between germline ends came to 11 bases. This CDR3 is built from 14 residues. This CDR3 is CASSRSRGNQPQHF. The DNA for the CDR3 is TGTGCCAGCAGCCGGAGTAGGGGCAATCAGCCCCAGCATTTT.

Of note for this clone: The same CDR3 can be traced to other DNA sequences in this sample. The rearrangement joins TRBV7-9 to TRBJ2-5, with D tentatively TRBD1 (6 bases). Trimming removed 1 base from V and 4 bases from J, with 10 bases in between. CDR1 SEHNR and CDR2 FQNEAQ come from the germline V gene (reference sequence). The CDR3 is 14 residues long. This CDR3 reads CASSLGRGGETQYF. The DNA of the CDR3 is TGTGCCAGCAGCTTAGGCAGGGGTGGAGAGACCCAGTACTTC.

The rearrangement uses TRBV5-6 and TRBJ1-2; no clear D. The V end lost 0 bases, the J end lost 10 bases, and 10 bases lay between the germline ends. Germline loops: CDR1 SGHDT, CDR2 YYEEEE. The CDR3 sequence is 12 residues long. DNA of the CDR3: TGTGCCAGCAGCTTGGTCCCGGGTTTCTACACCTTC. It encodes CASSLVPGFYTF.

The genes are TRBV11-2 and TRBJ1-4, with D maybe TRBD1 (5 bases). The CDR3 is 15 amino acids. Trimming removed 5 bases at V and 7 bases at J, with 17 bases between. From germline, CDR1 is SGHAT and CDR2 FQNNGV. CDR3 sequence (DNA): TGTGCCAGCAGCGAAGGGGTGGCATCGGGTGAAAAACTGTTTTTT. Translating it yields CASSEGVASGEKLFF.

V usage is TRBV5-1 and J usage is TRBJ2-7, with D uncertain. Germline values: CDR1 SGHRS, CDR2 YFSETQ. CDR3 length: 14 amino acids. V lost 1 base and J lost 5, with 13 bases in between. The CDR3: CASSLRSGPHEQYF. CDR3 DNA: TGCGCCAGCAGCTTGCGGTCTGGGCCCCACGAGCAGTACTTC.

Notes on this clone: Different DNA sequences within this sample yield the same CDR3. This chain links TRBV5-1 with TRBJ2-3, with TRBD2 identical over 8 bases. CDR3 size: 16 residues. J gave up 0 bases and V 0 bases, and 3 bases lay outside the gene matches. Looked up from germline, CDR1 is SGHRS and CDR2 is YFSETQ. CDR3 nucleotide sequence: TGCGCCAGCAGCTTGGAGTCTAGCGGGAGCACAGATACGCAGTATTTT. Protein: CASSLESSGSTDTQYF.

The chain combines TRBV28 with TRBJ2-1; D ambiguous. The CDR3 covers 15 residues. CDR1 MDHEN and CDR2 SYDVKM come from the germline V gene. Trimming removed 5 bases at V and 5 bases at J, with 16 bases between. The CDR3 DNA is TGTGCCAGCAGTGTTTTGTCTTCAGGTAACAATGAGCAGTTCTTC. The encoded protein is CASSVLSSGNNEQFF.

This chain joins TRBV15 and TRBJ2-2, with 8 bases aligning to TRBD1. This CDR3 has 19 residues. The V and J ends lost 0 bases and 1 base, in that order; junction bases with no gene match: 10. The germline V gene encodes CDR1 LNHNV and CDR2 YYDKDF (reference sequence). The CDR3 here is CATSRDMPGGAGNTGELFF. The CDR3 DNA reads as TGTGCCACCAGCAGAGATATGCCAGGGGGCGCGGGGAACACCGGGGAGCTGTTTTTT.

The chain employs TRBV28 and TRBJ2-5, with D possibly TRBD2 on 5 matching bases. The CDR3 is made up of 14 amino acids. In germline, CDR1 is MDHEN, CDR2 SYDVKM. V lost 5 bases, J lost 4 bases, and 14 bases lay in between. CDR3 loop: CASSPTARGETQYF. The CDR3 region has the DNA TGTGCCAGCAGTCCCACTGCCCGGGGAGAGACCCAGTACTTC.

The chain recombines TRBV28 with TRBJ1-5, with 10 bases that match TRBD1. The CDR3 has 16 amino acids. Germline trimming cut 5 bases from V and 3 bases from J; bases unmatched to any gene: 7. Germline V gene data show CDR1 as MDHEN and CDR2 as SYDVKM. Here the CDR3 DNA reads TGTGCCAGCAGTAATGGGACAGGGGCCCTCAATCAGCCCCAGCATTTT. This gives the protein CASSNGTGALNQPQHF.

In this sample, this clone turned up once. The CDR3 here is CASSFGGQNTEAFF. The CDR3 nucleotides are TGCGCCAGCAGCTTCGGTGGTCAGAACACTGAAGCTTTCTTT. This chain joins TRBV5-1 and TRBJ1-1; D gene uncertain. CDR3 length equals 14 residues. Trimming stripped 2 bases from V and 1 base from J, with 9 bases between. Germline loops: CDR1 SGHRS, CDR2 YFSETQ.

V usage is TRBV5-1 and J usage is TRBJ2-3; D not certain. Trimming stripped 0 bases from V and 6 bases from J, with 17 bases between. This CDR3 has 16 residues. Looked up from germline, CDR1 is SGHRS and CDR2 is YFSETQ. The CDR3 here is CASSLGAARHGDTQYF. DNA for the CDR3: TGCGCCAGCAGCTTGGGTGCTGCCCGCCATGGGGATACGCAGTATTTT.

The chain has TRBV28 and TRBJ1-2; D uncertain. The CDR3 spans 12 residues. Germline CDR1 reads MDHEN; CDR2 reads SYDVKM. Trimming took 5 bases from V and 5 from J, leaving 9 bases between them. The CDR3 nucleotides are TGTGCCAGCAGTCCTGAACGGTATGGCTACACCTTC. Its protein is CASSPERYGYTF.

The chain recombines TRBV5-1 with TRBJ1-5, with D hard to call. This CDR3 region has 15 residues. Germline loops: CDR1 SGHRS, CDR2 YFSETQ. Trimming left V 0 bases short and J 2 bases short, with 9 bases between. CDR3 loop: CASSLDVGGNQPQHF. The CDR3 DNA sequence: TGCGCCAGCAGCTTGGATGTGGGTGGCAATCAGCCCCAGCATTTT. The full variable domain, with the rest looked up from reference TRBV5-1 and TRBJ1-5, is KAGVTQTPRYLIKTRGQQVTLSCSPISGHRSVSWYQQTPGQGLQFLFEYFSETQRNKGNFPGRFSGRQFSNSRSEMNVSTLELGDSALYLCASSLDVGGNQPQHFGDGTRLSIL.

This rearrangement joins TRBV5-1 to TRBJ1-2; TRBD1 might be the D (5 bases). Germline V gene data show CDR1 as SGHRS and CDR2 as YFSETQ. This CDR3 is built from 14 residues. The V end was cut by 4 bases, the J end by 6 bases, with 16 bases between. The DNA of the CDR3 is TGCGCCAGCAGCCCGACCTCAGGGTACGATGGCTACACCTTC. This sequence encodes CASSPTSGYDGYTF.

The chain uses TRBV4-3 and TRBJ2-5; the D is unclear. Germline CDR1 LGHNA, CDR2 YSLEER. The V and J ends lost 1 base and 2 bases respectively, with 11 bases between them. The CDR3 runs to 15 residues. CDR3 protein: CASSQGSDSQETQYF. CDR3 nucleotide sequence: TGCGCCAGCAGCCAAGGGTCCGACTCACAAGAGACCCAGTACTTC.

J is TRBJ1-3 and V is TRBV5-1; D may be TRBD1 (5 bases). V was trimmed by 1 base and J by 2 bases, leaving 10 bases between them. The V gene's germline CDR1 is SGHRS and CDR2 YFSETQ. The CDR3 consists of 15 residues. The CDR3 loop reads CASSLSRGAGNTIYF. The CDR3 nucleotides are TGCGCCAGCAGCTTGTCTCGGGGGGCTGGAAACACCATATATTTT.

The rearrangement uses TRBV5-5 and TRBJ1-3, with 7 positions matching TRBD1. This CDR3 region has 14 residues. The germline gives CDR1 SGHKS, CDR2 YYEKEE (reference sequence). Trimming cost V 7 bases and J 4 bases; bases outside gene matches: 8. This CDR3 reads CASGPTGDGNTIYF. Here the CDR3 DNA reads TGTGCCAGCGGTCCTACAGGGGACGGAAACACCATATATTTT.

The chain recombines TRBV28 with TRBJ2-7; D tentatively reads TRBD1 or TRBD2 (7 bases each). The V and J ends lost 6 bases and 2 bases respectively, with 17 bases between them. The CDR3 loop spans 15 amino acids. Germline CDR1 reads MDHEN; CDR2 reads SYDVKM. As DNA, the CDR3 is TGTGCCAGCAGAGGGGGCCTAGCGGAACCCTACGAGCAGTACTTC. Translated, it gives CASRGGLAEPYEQYF. The variable domain in full, with the rest retrieved from reference TRBV28 and TRBJ2-7, is DVKVTQSSRYLVKRTGEKVFLECVQDMDHENMFWYRQDPGLGLRLIYFSYDVKMKEKGDIPEGYSVSREKKERFSLILESASTNQTSMYLCASRGGLAEPYEQYFGPGTRLTVT.

About this clone itself: The same CDR3 can be traced to other DNA sequences in this sample. The rearrangement uses TRBV25-1 and TRBJ2-5; 9 nucleotides align to TRBD2. The CDR3 spans 13 residues. Germline loops: CDR1 MGHDK, CDR2 SYGVNS. Trimming cost V 3 bases and J 5 bases; bases outside gene matches: 1. CDR3 sequence: CASSESGRETQYF. DNA of the CDR3: TGTGCCAGCAGTGAGAGCGGGAGGGAGACCCAGTACTTC.

The chain has TRBV11-3 and TRBJ2-3, with D possibly being TRBD2 (6 bases). The CDR3 is made up of 13 amino acids. Germline V gene data show CDR1 as SGHNT and CDR2 as YENEEA. V was shortened by 1 base and J by 7 bases, with 9 bases between the two germline ends. The DNA of the CDR3 is TGTGCCAGCAGCTTAGGAGGGAGGAATACGCAGTATTTT. As protein: CASSLGGRNTQYF. The complete variable domain, with remaining parts taken from reference TRBV11-3 and TRBJ2-3, reads EAGVVQSPRYKIIEKKQPVAFWCNPISGHNTLYWYLQNLGQGPELLIRYENEEAVDDSQLPKDRFSAERLKGVDSTLKIQPAELGDSAVYLCASSLGGRNTQYFGPGTRLTVL.

This clone was detected once. V is TRBV5-4 and J is TRBJ2-7, with D perhaps TRBD1 (6 bases). From germline, CDR1 is SGHNT and CDR2 YYREEE (reference sequence). V lost 4 bases and J lost 3, with 20 bases in between. The CDR3 runs to 16 residues. CDR3 residues: CASSQGFSTGSYEQYF. The CDR3 DNA sequence: TGTGCCAGCAGCCAGGGCTTTAGTACAGGGAGCTACGAGCAGTACTTC.

The gene calls are TRBV14 and TRBJ2-7; 7 nucleotides line up with TRBD1. With V trimmed by 3 bases and J by 0 bases, 2 bases remained unmatched. The CDR3 loop spans 14 amino acids. CDR1 is SGHDN and CDR2 is FVKESK in the germline V gene. The CDR3, as DNA: TGTGCCAGCAGCCACTACAGGGGCTCCTACGAGCAGTACTTC. Amino acid sequence: CASSHYRGSYEQYF.

The chain joins TRBV7-2 to TRBJ2-3; 12 bases are a match to TRBD2. Germline V gene lookup returns CDR1 SGHTA and CDR2 FQGNSA. The CDR3 runs to 16 residues. Trimming at V came to 7 bases and at J to 5 bases, leaving 10 bases not matched to a gene. CDR3 residues: CASTRTASGRVDTQYF. The CDR3 nucleotides read TGTGCCAGCACACGCACCGCTAGCGGGAGGGTAGATACGCAGTATTTT.

This clone came up once. The rearrangement links TRBV5-1 to TRBJ2-2; 7 nucleotides agree with TRBD2. This CDR3 region has 14 residues. Germline V gene sequence: CDR1 SGHRS, CDR2 YFSETQ. J lost 3 bases, V lost 5 bases, and 4 bases had no gene match. The CDR3 nucleotides read TGCGCCAGCAGACGCCTAGCGGACACCGGGGAGCTGTTTTTT. Encoded protein: CASRRLADTGELFF.

The CDR3 loop is CASSQETTMNEQFF. The CDR3 DNA sequence: TGTGCCAGCAGCCAAGAGACTACCATGAATGAGCAGTTCTTC. This chain connects TRBV14 to TRBJ2-1; a weak D match, TRBD2 (5 bases). The CDR3 is made up of 14 amino acids. Germline-derived CDR1 and CDR2 are SGHDN and FVKESK. V lost 0 bases to trimming and J lost 7 bases, with 10 bases between them.

The V call is TRBV27, the J call TRBJ2-7; no definite D call. CDR3 length: 11 residues. CDR1 and CDR2 (germline): MNHEY, SMNVEV (reference sequence). The V end was cut by 7 bases, the J end by 1 base, with 5 bases between. CDR3 residues: CASTQSYEQYF. In DNA form, the CDR3 reads TGTGCCAGCACCCAATCCTACGAGCAGTACTTC.